A selection of T cell receptor beta chains follows, all from one sample in a study of blood T cell repertoires in COVID-19. Using immunoSEQ multiplex PCR, the repertoire was profiled, and TCRdb retains in-frame clones only, with some absent. Of around 63,000 clones in the sample, around 86% were seen once. Material: peripheral blood. The receptor set was obtained from a woman of 80 years or more with acute or convalescent COVID-19. Both conserved end residues are part of each CDR3. D genes are given only for firm matches. Clone size, where shown, is once, few, many, or a class for clones that have expanded.

>TRBJ1-2|20|.|.|TRBV12-2
TGTGCAAGTCGCTTCAGTAGGGGGGGCCGAATACCGATTACTAACTATGGCTACACCTTC
CASRFSRGGRIPITNYGYTF
>TRBJ1-3|16|.|TRBD1|TRBV24-1
TGTGCCACCAGTGACACCGGGGACAGCCTAGGGAACACCATATATTTT
CATSDTGDSLGNTIYF
>TRBJ2-1|16|.|.|TRBV7-6
TGTGCCAGCAGCCCCCATAGGTCAGGATCCTACAATGAGCAGTTCTTC
CASSPHRSGSYNEQFF
>TRBJ2-3|15|.|.|TRBV10-3
TGTGCCATCAGTGGGAACAGGGTAGGGACAGATACGCAGTATTTT
CAISGNRVGTDTQYF
>TRBJ2-1|15|.|TRBD2|TRBV6-5
TGTGCCAGCAGTCCCCCGACTAGCGGGAGCAATGAGCAGTTCTTC
CASSPPTSGSNEQFF
>TRBJ2-3|15|.|.|TRBV5-1
TGCGCCAGCAGCACTACTAGCACGGGCACAGATACGCAGTATTTT
CASSTTSTGTDTQYF
>TRBJ1-6|13|.|TRBD1|TRBV7-3
TGTGCCAGCAGTCGACAGGGGAATTCACCCCTCCACTTT
CASSRQGNSPLHF
>TRBJ2-5|15|.|TRBD2|TRBV2
TGTGCCAGCAGTGCATCGGCTAGCGGGAGGGAGACCCAGTACTTC
CASSASASGRETQYF
>TRBJ2-3|13|.|TRBD1|TRBV5-1
TGCGCCAGCGACAGGGGGCCGGGAGATACGCAGTATTTT
CASDRGPGDTQYF
>TRBJ2-1|18|.|TRBD1|TRBV23-1
TGCGCCAGCAGTCAATCGACCCCAGGGGGCCCTTCCTACAATGAGCAGTTCTTC
CASSQSTPGGPSYNEQFF
>TRBJ2-4|13|.|.|TRBV15
TGTGCCACCAGCACTCGAGCCAAAAACATTCAGTACTTC
CATSTRAKNIQYF
>TRBJ1-2|13|.|TRBD1|TRBV27
TGTGCCAGCAGTTTGGACAGGGCCTATGGCTACACCTTC
CASSLDRAYGYTF
>TRBJ1-2|19|.|.|TRBV12-2
TGTGCAAGTCGCTTAACGGACAGGGGGCTATATTTACCATCCTATGGCTACACCTTC
CASRLTDRGLYLPSYGYTF
>TRBJ1-1|15|.|.|TRBV5-8
TGTGCCAGCAGCTTGGTCGGACGGGGGAGCACTGAAGCTTTCTTT
CASSLVGRGSTEAFF
>TRBJ2-5|15|.|TRBD2|TRBV4-1
TGCGCCAGCAGCCACCAAATAGCGGGGGGAGAGACCCAGTACTTC
CASSHQIAGGETQYF
>TRBJ2-2|15|.|TRBD1|TRBV18
TGTGCCAGCTCGCCGGGACAGGGGACCACCGGGGAGCTGTTTTTT
CASSPGQGTTGELFF
>TRBJ1-3|16|.|TRBD1|TRBV4-1
TGCGCCAGCAGCCAAGGCTGGACAGGCTCTGGAAACACCATATATTTT
CASSQGWTGSGNTIYF
>TRBJ2-7|15|.|TRBD2|TRBV7-8
TGTGCCAGCAGCCAGAGTAGCGGGAGTGCATACGAGCAGTACTTC
CASSQSSGSAYEQYF
>TRBJ2-3|15|.|.|TRBV19
TGTGCCACGCTAGTACGACGTCGTGGGGGGGATACGCAGTATTTT
CATLVRRRGGDTQYF
>TRBJ1-5|14|.|TRBD1|TRBV24-1
TGTGCCACCAGTCTTACAGGGGGCGATCAGCCCCAGCATTTT
CATSLTGGDQPQHF
>TRBJ2-2|16|.|TRBD2|TRBV3-1/TRBV3-2
TGTGCCAGTGGGACTAGCGGGGGCCTGGTAACCGGGGAGCTGTTTTTT
CASGTSGGLVTGELFF
>TRBJ1-2|16|few|TRBD1|TRBV4-2
TGTGCCAGCAGCCAAGAGGGGCTGGGGACAGGGTCTGGCTACACCTTC
CASSQEGLGTGSGYTF
>TRBJ2-1|18|.|TRBD2|TRBV5-1
TGCGCCAGCAGCGACGGGACTAGCGGGAGTCGGCCGAACAATGAGCAGTTCTTC
CASSDGTSGSRPNNEQFF
>TRBJ2-7|14|.|TRBD1|TRBV7-9
TGTGCCAGCAGCGTCCACAGGGGCTCCTACGAGCAGTACTTC
CASSVHRGSYEQYF
>TRBJ1-4|15|.|.|TRBV9
TGTGCCAGCAGCAGGACAACAGGGTTCAATGAAAAACTGTTTTTT
CASSRTTGFNEKLFF
>TRBJ2-6|19|.|TRBD1|TRBV13
TGTGCCAGCAGCTCAAAAAGACAGGGTCCATTCTCTGGGGCCAACGTCCTGACTTTC
CASSSKRQGPFSGANVLTF
>TRBJ1-6|18|.|TRBD1|TRBV28
TGTGCCAGCAAAACCCAGCGCGAGGGGGCGATTAATAATTCACCCCTCCACTTT
CASKTQREGAINNSPLHF
>TRBJ2-3|13|.|.|TRBV2
TGTGCCAGCAGGGTCAGGAGCACAGATACGCAGTATTTT
CASRVRSTDTQYF